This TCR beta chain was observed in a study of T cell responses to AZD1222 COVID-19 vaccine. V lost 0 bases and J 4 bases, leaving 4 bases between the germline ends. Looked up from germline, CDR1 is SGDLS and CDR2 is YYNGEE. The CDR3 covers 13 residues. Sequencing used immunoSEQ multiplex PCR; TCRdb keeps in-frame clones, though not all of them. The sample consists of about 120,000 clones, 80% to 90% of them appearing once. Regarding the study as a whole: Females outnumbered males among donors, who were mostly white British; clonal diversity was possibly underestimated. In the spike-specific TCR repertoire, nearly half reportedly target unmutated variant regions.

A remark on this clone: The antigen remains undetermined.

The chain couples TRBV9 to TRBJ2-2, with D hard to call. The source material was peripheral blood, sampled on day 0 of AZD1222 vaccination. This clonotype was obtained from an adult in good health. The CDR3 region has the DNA TGTGCCAGCAGCGTAGTAACCACCGGGGAGCTGTTTTTT. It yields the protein CASSVVTTGELFF.